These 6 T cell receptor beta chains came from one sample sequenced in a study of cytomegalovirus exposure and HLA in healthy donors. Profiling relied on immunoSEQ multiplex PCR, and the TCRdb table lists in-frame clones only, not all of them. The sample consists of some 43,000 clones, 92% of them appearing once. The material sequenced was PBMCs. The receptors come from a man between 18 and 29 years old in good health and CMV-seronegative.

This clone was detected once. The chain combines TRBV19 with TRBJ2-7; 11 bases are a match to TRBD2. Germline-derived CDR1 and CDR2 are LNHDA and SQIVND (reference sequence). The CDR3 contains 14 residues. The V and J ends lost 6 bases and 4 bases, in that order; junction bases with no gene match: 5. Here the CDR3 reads CASSSGLAVYEQYF. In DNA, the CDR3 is TGTGCCAGTAGCTCGGGACTAGCGGTTTACGAGCAGTACTTC. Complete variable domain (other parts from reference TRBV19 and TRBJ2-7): DGGITQSPKYLFRKEGQNVTLSCEQNLNHDAMYWYRQDPGQGLRLIYYSQIVNDFQKGDIAEGYSVSREKKESFPLTVTSAQKNPTAFYLCASSSGLAVYEQYFGPGTRLTVT.

This chain's CDR3 is CASSLAPGQGNSPLHF. DNA of the CDR3: TGTGCCAGCAGCTTAGCCCCGGGACAGGGAAATTCACCCCTCCACTTT. This chain connects TRBV7-2 to TRBJ1-6, with 9 bases matching TRBD1. Trimming cost V 0 bases and J 7 bases; bases outside gene matches: 4. Germline V gives CDR1 SGHTA, CDR2 FQGNSA. The CDR3 extends over 16 amino acids.

The CDR3 reads CASTWGENTEAFF. The CDR3 DNA reads as TGCGCCAGCACCTGGGGGGAGAACACTGAAGCTTTCTTT. The chain links TRBV5-1 to TRBJ1-1; D may be TRBD1 (5 bases). The CDR3 consists of 13 residues. V lost 6 bases to trimming and J lost 1 base, with 10 bases between them. CDR1 and CDR2 (germline): SGHRS, YFSETQ.

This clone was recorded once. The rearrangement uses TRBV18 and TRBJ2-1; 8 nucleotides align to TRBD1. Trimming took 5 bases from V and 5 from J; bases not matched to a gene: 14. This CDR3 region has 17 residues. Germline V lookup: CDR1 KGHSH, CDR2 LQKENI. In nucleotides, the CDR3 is TGTGCCAGCTCATCATGGGCTAAACGGACAGGGAACAATGAGCAGTTCTTC. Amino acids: CASSSWAKRTGNNEQFF.

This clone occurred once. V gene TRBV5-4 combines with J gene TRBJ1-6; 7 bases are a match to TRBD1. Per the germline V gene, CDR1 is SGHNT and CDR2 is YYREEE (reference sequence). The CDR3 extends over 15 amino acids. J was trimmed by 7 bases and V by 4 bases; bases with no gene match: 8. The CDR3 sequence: CASSDRQGYNSPLHF. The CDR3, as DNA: TGTGCCAGCAGCGATAGACAGGGTTACAATTCACCCCTCCACTTT.

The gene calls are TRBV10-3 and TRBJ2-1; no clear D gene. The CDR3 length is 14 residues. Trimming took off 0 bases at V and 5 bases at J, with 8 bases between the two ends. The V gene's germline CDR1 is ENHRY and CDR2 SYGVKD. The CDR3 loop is CAISESRLDNEQFF. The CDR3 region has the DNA TGTGCCATCAGTGAGTCAAGGCTAGACAATGAGCAGTTCTTC.